This T cell receptor beta chain emerged from a study of blood T cell repertoires in COVID-19 (dated by TCRdb to the early 2020s). With regard to the full study: Samples covering the acute and convalescent phases of COVID-19 were provided by collaborators in the United States, Italy and Spain. The material from the prospective study consisted of cDNA or gDNA derived from T cells, B-cell-depleted T cells, or PBMCs. Deeply sampled blood TCRbeta repertoires from subjects exposed to, actively infected with, or recovered from COVID-19 were included in the dataset. The repertoires were made available in a free public database intended to serve as a resource for research on the immune response to SARS-CoV-2. The samples were drawn from two sources: the first 160 participants of the ongoing ImmuneRACE study, and 1,000 to 1,500 subjects contributed by 6 global collaborators. The sample metadata nearly always contained a de-identified subject ID, COVID-19 status, age in years and sex. Where HLA class I and class II types were available, the types were taken from metadata supplied by the sample provider, not from assay-based typing.

TCRbeta CDR3 regions were amplified from genomic DNA using the immunoSEQ Assay, a bias-controlled multiplex PCR. As for how the authors treated the data: Nucleated cell counts per sample were estimated from amplification of reference gene primers within the assay. Sequence reads were collapsed and filtered to measure the absolute abundance of every unique TCRbeta CDR3 rearrangement. Productive Simpson clonality was computed per sample as the square root of Simpson's diversity index over productive rearrangements. This is the immuneACCESS table as TCRdb keeps it, with only in-frame sequences that have V and J called. A part of the clones is gone; compared with another copy, unresolved V genes explain less than half, and the rest is unexplained. V, J and clone size are taken as reported in that table, and D and trimming were inferred from the DNA itself. Across this sample there are 85,000 or so clones, with about 95% seen only once. The ten biggest clones cover about 4.1% of the sample.

Study-wide findings and limitations: The quantity of clinical and demographic metadata differed by source and by participant and was supplied without curation.

As for this clone: Its antigen target is currently unknown. No base qualities exist here, and no much larger clone lies one base off it.

The collaborating institutions used their own protocols to collect whole blood in K2EDTA tubes. For TCRbeta analysis, collaborator samples were shipped as frozen whole blood, as isolated PBMCs, or as DNA extracted from either sample type. From the cysteine up to the phenylalanine, the CDR3 has a length of 13 residues. Left in the record is the CDR3 DNA by itself, 39 bases read in frame from the first base. Trimming at the junction amounts to 4 bases on V and 4 bases on J, and the germline ends lie 8 bases apart. Looking up the germline V gene yields CDR1 SNHLY and CDR2 FYNNEI. The sequenced material came from peripheral blood. In this chain, TRBV2 is recombined with TRBJ2-1; no D segment can be confidently identified. The TCR was taken from a human donor with active COVID-19. The donor label of this sample is uncertain. The sequence in DNA is TGTGCCAGCAGTGTTATCACATACAATGAGCAGTTCTTC. Its product reads: CASSVITYNEQFF.